Each of the 12 T cell receptor beta chains below was sequenced from the same sample in a study of T cells after yellow fever vaccination. TCRdb called the 5' RACE reads again in MiXCR, with one record for every CDR3 protein. The sample lists a few hundred thousand distinct CDR3 sequences; 6.2% were seen once. The specimen was PBMCs, collected 5 days after the yellow fever booster vaccination. The receptors originated from a man between 25 and 39 years old who received the YFV17D yellow fever vaccine.

This clonotype came up many times. The gene calls are TRBV5-1 and TRBJ2-7; D gene unclear. CDR3 length: 15 amino acids. The V end lost 2 bases, the J end lost 3 bases, and 15 bases lay between the germline ends. CDR1 is SGHRS and CDR2 is YFSETQ in the germline V gene. CDR3 sequence: CASSFSSTSNYEQYF. The CDR3, as DNA: TGCGCCAGCAGCTTCAGTTCGACATCAAACTACGAGCAGTACTTC.

In its sample, this clonotype was seen many times. The rearrangement joins TRBV20-1 to TRBJ2-1, with 8 bases lining up with TRBD2. CDR3 size: 13 residues. V trimming: 4 bases; J trimming: 6 bases; junction bases outside the gene matches: 5. Per the germline V gene, CDR1 is DFQATT and CDR2 is SNEGSKA (reference sequence). As DNA, the CDR3 is TGCAGTGCTATCAGCGGGAGCCGCAATGAGCAGTTCTTC. Amino acid sequence: CSAISGSRNEQFF.

The rearrangement uses TRBV5-1 and TRBJ2-2; TRBD2 matches 8 bases. V dropped 4 bases and J dropped 4; count of bases not matched to a gene: 9. Germline V gene sequence: CDR1 SGHRS, CDR2 YFSETQ. This CDR3 has 16 residues. This chain's CDR3 is CASSLQRELSTGELFF. DNA of the CDR3: TGCGCCAGCAGCCTACAGCGGGAGCTAAGCACCGGGGAGCTGTTTTTT.

Only a few counts were recorded for this clonotype. V and J are TRBV7-9 and TRBJ2-7; no clear D. There are 13 residues in the CDR3. With 1 base removed from V and 6 bases from J, the gap between germline ends came to 10 bases. Germline loops: CDR1 SEHNR, CDR2 FQNEAQ (reference sequence). The DNA of the CDR3 is TGTGCCAGCAGCTTAGTCCCGAACGGCGAGCAGTACTTC. Residues: CASSLVPNGEQYF.

The rearrangement links TRBV28 to TRBJ2-2; D not resolved. CDR1 and CDR2 from the germline V gene are MDHEN and SYDVKM. V lost 5 bases to trimming and J lost 3 bases, with 7 bases between them. This CDR3 contains 13 residues. CDR3 nucleotide sequence: TGTGCCAGCAGTCCCACAGACACCGGGGAGCTGTTTTTT. This sequence encodes CASSPTDTGELFF.

The table lists this clonotype with a few counts. This chain uses TRBV7-6 with TRBJ2-5; D remains unclear. From germline, CDR1 is SGHVS and CDR2 FNYEAQ. This CDR3 comprises 14 residues. V shed 0 bases and J shed 4 bases, with 9 bases lying between them. This CDR3 is CASSLAGQRETQYF. The CDR3 region has the DNA TGTGCCAGCAGCTTAGCCGGGCAACGAGAGACCCAGTACTTC.

This clonotype was counted a few times. The chain is built from TRBV18 and TRBJ2-2, with 8 bases matching TRBD2. CDR1 KGHSH and CDR2 LQKENI come from the germline V gene. The CDR3 extends over 15 amino acids. J gave up 1 base and V 5 bases, and 3 bases lay outside the gene matches. CDR3 amino acids: CASSETSGNTGELFF. CDR3 in DNA: TGTGCCAGCTCAGAAACTAGCGGGAACACCGGGGAGCTGTTTTTT.

This chain uses TRBV7-2 with TRBJ2-4; D is ambiguous. CDR1 and CDR2 from the germline V gene are SGHTA and FQGNSA. V was pared by 3 bases and J by 8 bases, with 8 bases between. This CDR3 has 12 residues. The CDR3, as DNA: TGTGCCAGCAGCTTTAGTCAGGACATTCAGTACTTC. Translated: CASSFSQDIQYF.

Comments on this clonotype: This may arise from a read error, as a much more abundant clone is one base away. V is TRBV5-6 and J is TRBJ2-1; D unresolved. The CDR3 extends over 16 amino acids. Germline assignment: CDR1 SGHDT and CDR2 YYEEEE. The V end lost 0 bases, the J end lost 7 bases, and 17 bases lay between the germline ends. This chain's CDR3 is CASSLGCEYRRNEQFF. The CDR3 DNA is TGTGCCAGCAGCTTGGGATGTGAGTATAGACGGAATGAGCAGTTCTTC. Variable domain in full (rest from reference TRBV5-6 and TRBJ2-1): DAGVTQSPTHLIKTRGQQVTLRCSPKSGHDTVSWYQQALGQGPQFIFQYYEEEERQRGNFPDRFSGHQFPNYSSELNVNALLLGDSALYLCASSLGCEYRRNEQFFGPGTRLTVL.

There are many counts of this clonotype. The V and J genes are TRBV27 and TRBJ2-2; unclear D gene. CDR1 MNHEY and CDR2 SMNVEV come from the germline V gene (reference sequence). V lost 5 bases and J lost 5, with 9 bases in between. The CDR3 has 13 residues. CDR3 nucleotides: TGTGCCAGCAGTCTAGGTTGGACCGGGGAGCTGTTTTTT. As protein: CASSLGWTGELFF.

Concerning this clonotype: This may be a read error: a much more frequent sequence differs by one nucleotide. J is TRBJ2-7 and V is TRBV30; 9 bases align to TRBD1. This CDR3 contains 15 residues. Germline loops: CDR1 GTSNPN, CDR2 SVGIG (reference sequence). The CDR3 nucleotides are TGTGCCTGGACGGGGGCTTGGGACAGGGCATGGGAGCAGCACTTC. Amino acid sequence: CAWTGAWDRAWEQHF.

This clonotype turned up a few times. The gene calls are TRBV29-1 and TRBJ2-1, with 7 bases aligning to TRBD2. The V gene's germline CDR1 is SQVTM and CDR2 ANQGSEA. The CDR3 has 15 residues. Unmatched junction bases numbered 12, after V lost 4 bases and J lost 6 bases. CDR3 amino acids: CSVVQTGTTTNEQFF. Here the CDR3 DNA reads TGCAGCGTTGTACAGACCGGGACTACCACCAATGAGCAGTTCTTC.